This T cell receptor beta chain was profiled in a study of technical replicates of blood from four donors. The table came from immunoSEQ multiplex PCR; TCRdb's copy has only in-frame clones and leaves some out. The repertoire holds roughly 68,000 clones, with about 97% as singletons. The material sequenced was T cells isolated from PBMCs. The TCR originated in a human donor in good health.

The CDR3 DNA reads as TGTGCCAGTAGTATATTGGGCAGGGGGCGCGACAATGAGCAGTTCTTC. This codes for CASSILGRGRDNEQFF. The chain has TRBV19 and TRBJ2-1; 8 nucleotides line up with TRBD1. The junction had 8 bases not matched to a gene; V was cut back by 2 bases and J by 5 bases. Germline-derived CDR1 and CDR2 are LNHDA and SQIVND (reference sequence). CDR3 size: 16 residues.